One TCR beta chain is described in this entry. What it binds is not known. These data are taken from a study of T cell responses to AZD1222 COVID-19 vaccine. The method was immunoSEQ multiplex PCR; TCRdb's version includes in-frame clones alone and lacks a portion of them. The repertoire holds about 99,000 clones, with roughly 86% as singletons. The CDR3 is 17 amino acids. V was clipped by 6 bases and J by 4 bases; unmatched bases: 12. Germline V gives CDR1 SGHTA, CDR2 FQGNSA. Points from the study as a whole: Donors were mostly white British, more females; clonal diversity possibly underestimated.

The sample in question was peripheral blood, obtained 28 days after the second dose of the MenACWY control vaccine. The chain carries TRBV7-2 and TRBJ2-3; 11 nucleotides agree with TRBD2. The clonotype comes from an adult who received the MenACWY meningococcal vaccine as a control. CDR3 sequence: CASRSALLAGEADTQYF. The CDR3 bases are TGTGCCAGCAGGTCAGCTCTACTAGCGGGGGAGGCAGATACGCAGTATTTT.